One T cell receptor (beta chain) is described in this entry. What it binds is not known. This sample is part of a study of cytomegalovirus exposure and HLA in healthy donors. Primers included in the PCR were 60 Vbeta and 13 Jbeta primers. Method: immunoSEQ multiplex PCR; TCRdb's copy keeps in-frame clones and lacks some. This sample carries about 140,000 clones, more than 80% of them seen once, and the ten largest clones take 4.3%. V lost 6 bases and J lost 9, with 17 bases in between. The CDR3 contains 13 residues. Germline CDR1 ENHRY, CDR2 SYGVKD. Findings and limits, study-wide: An analysis that was carried out later associated 15,000 to 20,000 TCR beta sequences with HLA alleles at 0.05 false discovery rate. Donors were assumed by presence/absence analyses to have roughly uniform sequencing depth. Most TCR sequences proved rare, with some public TCRs found in many donors. A later analysis found most CMV-associated TCR beta chains apparently HLA-restricted.

The specimen was PBMCs. The chain links TRBV10-3 to TRBJ1-2; TRBD1 is a possible D gene (5 bases). The TCR sequence derives from a middle-aged woman in good health and CMV-seropositive. The CDR3 nucleotides are TGTGCCATCAGCCCGGGACTGCAATGGAGCTACACCTTC. The encoded protein is CAISPGLQWSYTF.